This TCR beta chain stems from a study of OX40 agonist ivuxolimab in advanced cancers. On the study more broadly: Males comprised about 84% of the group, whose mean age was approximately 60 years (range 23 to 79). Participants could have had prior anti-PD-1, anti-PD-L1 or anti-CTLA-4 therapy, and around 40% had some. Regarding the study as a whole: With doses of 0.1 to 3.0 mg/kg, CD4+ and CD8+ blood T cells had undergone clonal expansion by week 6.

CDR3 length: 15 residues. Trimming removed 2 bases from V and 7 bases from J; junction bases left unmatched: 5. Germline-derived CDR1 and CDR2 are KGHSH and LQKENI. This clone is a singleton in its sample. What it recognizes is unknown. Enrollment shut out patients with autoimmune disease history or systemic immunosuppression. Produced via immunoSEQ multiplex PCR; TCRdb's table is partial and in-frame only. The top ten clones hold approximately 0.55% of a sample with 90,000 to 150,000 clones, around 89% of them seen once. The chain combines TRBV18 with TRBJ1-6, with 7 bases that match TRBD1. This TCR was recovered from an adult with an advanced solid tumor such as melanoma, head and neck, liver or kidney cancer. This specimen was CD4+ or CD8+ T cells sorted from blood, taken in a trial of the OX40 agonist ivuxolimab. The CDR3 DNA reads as TGTGCCAGCTCACCAAGGACAGGAGGGAATTCACCCCTCCACTTT. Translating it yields CASSPRTGGNSPLHF. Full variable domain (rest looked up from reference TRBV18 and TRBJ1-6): NAGVMQNPRHLVRRRGQEARLRCSPMKGHSHVYWYRQLPEEGLKFMVYLQKENIIDESGMPKERFSAEFPKEGPSILRIQQVVRGDSAAYFCASSPRTGGNSPLHFGNGTRLTVT.